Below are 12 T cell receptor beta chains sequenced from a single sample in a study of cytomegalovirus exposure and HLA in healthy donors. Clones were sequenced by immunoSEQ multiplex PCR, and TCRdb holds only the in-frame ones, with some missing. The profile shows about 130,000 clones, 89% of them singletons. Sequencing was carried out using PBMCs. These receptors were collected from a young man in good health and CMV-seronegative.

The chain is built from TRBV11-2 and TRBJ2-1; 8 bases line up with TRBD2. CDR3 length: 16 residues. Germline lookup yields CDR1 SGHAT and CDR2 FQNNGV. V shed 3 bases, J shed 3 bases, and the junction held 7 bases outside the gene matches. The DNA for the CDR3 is TGTGCCAGCAGCTTCGGTTTAGCGGGGAACTACAATGAGCAGTTCTTC. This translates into CASSFGLAGNYNEQFF.

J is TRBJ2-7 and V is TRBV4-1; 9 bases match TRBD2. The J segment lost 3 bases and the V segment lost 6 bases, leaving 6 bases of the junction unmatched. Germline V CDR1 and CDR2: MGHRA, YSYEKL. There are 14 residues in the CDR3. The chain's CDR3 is CASRTTSGHYEQYF. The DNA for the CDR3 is TGCGCCAGCAGAACTACTAGCGGGCACTACGAGCAGTACTTC.

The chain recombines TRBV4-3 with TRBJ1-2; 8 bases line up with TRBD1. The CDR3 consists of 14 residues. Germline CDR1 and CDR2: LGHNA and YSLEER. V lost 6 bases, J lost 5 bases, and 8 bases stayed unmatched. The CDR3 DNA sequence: TGCGCCAGCAGTCAGGGGGCGACAGGGTATGGCTACACCTTC. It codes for CASSQGATGYGYTF.

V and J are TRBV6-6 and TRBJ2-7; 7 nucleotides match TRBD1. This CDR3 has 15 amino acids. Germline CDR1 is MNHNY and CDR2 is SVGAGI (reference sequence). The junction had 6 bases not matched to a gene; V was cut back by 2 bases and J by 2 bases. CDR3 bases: TGTGCCAGCAGTTACGGGACAGCCACCCCCTACGAGCAGTACTTC. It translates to CASSYGTATPYEQYF.

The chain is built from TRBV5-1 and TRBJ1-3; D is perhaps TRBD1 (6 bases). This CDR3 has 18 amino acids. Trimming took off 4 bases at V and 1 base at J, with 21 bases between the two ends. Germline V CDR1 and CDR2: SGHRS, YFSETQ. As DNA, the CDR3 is TGCGCCAGCAGCCCAGATTTCCGGACAGCATTATCTGGAAACACCATATATTTT. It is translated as CASSPDFRTALSGNTIYF.

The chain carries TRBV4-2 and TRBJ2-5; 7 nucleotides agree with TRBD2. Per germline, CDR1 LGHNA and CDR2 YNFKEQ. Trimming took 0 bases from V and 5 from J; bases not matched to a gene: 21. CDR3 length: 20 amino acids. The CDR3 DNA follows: TGTGCCAGCAGCCAAGAAGCACCCCGGCGGCCTAGCGGATACAAGGAGACCCAGTACTTC. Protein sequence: CASSQEAPRRPSGYKETQYF.

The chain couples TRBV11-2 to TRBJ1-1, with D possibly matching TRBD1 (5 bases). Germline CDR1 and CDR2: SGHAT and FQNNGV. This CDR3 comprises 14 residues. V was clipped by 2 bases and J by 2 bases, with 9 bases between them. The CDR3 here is CASSLYRSNTEAFF. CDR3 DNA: TGTGCCAGCAGCTTATACAGGAGTAACACTGAAGCTTTCTTT.

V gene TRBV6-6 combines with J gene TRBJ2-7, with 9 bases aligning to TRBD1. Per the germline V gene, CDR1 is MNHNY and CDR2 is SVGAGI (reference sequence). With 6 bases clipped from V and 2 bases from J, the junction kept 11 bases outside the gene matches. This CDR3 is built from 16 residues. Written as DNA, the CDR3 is TGTGCCAGCAGCTCCGGTCGGGGGACAGGGACCTACGAGCAGTACTTC. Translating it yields CASSSGRGTGTYEQYF.

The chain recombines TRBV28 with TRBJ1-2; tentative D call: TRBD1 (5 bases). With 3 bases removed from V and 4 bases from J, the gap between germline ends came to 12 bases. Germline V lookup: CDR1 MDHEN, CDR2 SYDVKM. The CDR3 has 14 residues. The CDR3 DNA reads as TGTGCCAGCAGTTTTTTGGACACGGCCTATGGCTACACCTTC. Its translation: CASSFLDTAYGYTF.

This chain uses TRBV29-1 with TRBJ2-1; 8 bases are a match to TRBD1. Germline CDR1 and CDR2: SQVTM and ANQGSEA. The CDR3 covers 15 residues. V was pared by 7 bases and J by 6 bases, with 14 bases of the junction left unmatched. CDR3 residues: CSAPSLRTGSNEQFF. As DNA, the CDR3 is TGCAGCGCGCCAAGTTTGAGGACAGGGTCCAATGAGCAGTTCTTC.

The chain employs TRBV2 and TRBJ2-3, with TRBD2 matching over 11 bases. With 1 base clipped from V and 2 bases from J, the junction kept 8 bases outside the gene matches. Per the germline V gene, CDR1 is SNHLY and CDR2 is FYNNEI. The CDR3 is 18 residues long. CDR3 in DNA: TGTGCCAGCAGTGAAGTCTTGTTTAGCGGGGGGGTCACAGATACGCAGTATTTT. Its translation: CASSEVLFSGGVTDTQYF.

CDR3 DNA: TGTGCCAGCAGCTCGGGACTCCAGAAGACCCAGTACTTC. Translating it yields CASSSGLQKTQYF. This chain connects TRBV11-1 to TRBJ2-5; D might be TRBD2 (6 bases). The CDR3 has 13 amino acids. The V gene lost 4 bases and the J gene lost 6 bases, with 12 bases spanning the gap. CDR1 is SGHAT and CDR2 is FQDESV in the germline V gene (reference sequence).